This T cell receptor (beta chain) is drawn from a study of radiotherapy plus CTLA-4 blockade in lung cancer listed by TCRdb under 2018. A note on the overall study: Among the enrolled patients, 15% to 20% had an objective response, and approximately 33% reached disease control.

Libraries were prepared through the immunoSEQ multiplex PCR assay. Imported from immuneACCESS, the table was reduced by TCRdb to in-frame sequences with V and J called. These copies leave out some clones; in studies compared against another copy, an unresolved V gene accounts for under half, and the cause of the remainder is not known. In all, the sample holds just under 45,000 clones, and roughly 64% of those were seen once. 20% to 30% of the sample is taken by the ten largest. Study-wide conclusions, independent of this receptor: Increased serum interferon-beta after radiation, together with early dynamic changes in blood T cell clones, were reported to be the strongest predictors of response. After treatment with radiotherapy and ipilimumab, TCR clones that originated in tumors expanded in peripheral blood.

Note on this clone: There is no known antigen for this receptor. Base qualities are missing; no much larger clone stands one base away.

Germline trimming amounts to 4 bases on V and 8 bases on J, with 3 as the count of junction bases outside the gene matches. Taken from cysteine to phenylalanine, the CDR3 has 14 residues. This entry keeps only the CDR3 DNA: 42 bases, framed from base 1. Reading the germline V gene gives CDR1 MNHEY and CDR2 SVGAGI. In this study, focal radiation therapy paired with CTLA-4 blockade (ipilimumab) was tested in patients who had chemo-refractory metastatic non-small-cell lung cancer. The rearranged chain carries TRBV6-5 and TRBJ1-6; 9 of the junction bases match TRBD1. This clonotype originated in a human donor with non-small cell lung cancer who had a partial response to radiotherapy plus ipilimumab. The sequencing used peripheral blood, collected from a patient treated with radiotherapy plus ipilimumab. The CDR3 amino acid sequence is: CASSFRTGDSPLHF. The nucleotide sequence is given as TGTGCCAGCAGTTTCCGGACAGGGGATTCACCCCTCCACTTT.